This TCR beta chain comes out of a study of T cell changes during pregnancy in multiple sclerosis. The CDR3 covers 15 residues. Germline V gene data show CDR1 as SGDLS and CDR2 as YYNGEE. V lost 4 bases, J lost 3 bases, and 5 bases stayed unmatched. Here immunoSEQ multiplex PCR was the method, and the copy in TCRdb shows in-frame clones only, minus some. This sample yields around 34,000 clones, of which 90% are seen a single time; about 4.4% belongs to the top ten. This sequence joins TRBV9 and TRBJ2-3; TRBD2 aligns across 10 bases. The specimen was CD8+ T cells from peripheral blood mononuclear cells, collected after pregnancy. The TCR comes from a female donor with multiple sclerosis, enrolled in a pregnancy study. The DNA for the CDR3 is TGTGCCAGCAGCCCGAGCGGGGGGGATACAGATACGCAGTATTTT. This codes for CASSPSGGDTDTQYF.